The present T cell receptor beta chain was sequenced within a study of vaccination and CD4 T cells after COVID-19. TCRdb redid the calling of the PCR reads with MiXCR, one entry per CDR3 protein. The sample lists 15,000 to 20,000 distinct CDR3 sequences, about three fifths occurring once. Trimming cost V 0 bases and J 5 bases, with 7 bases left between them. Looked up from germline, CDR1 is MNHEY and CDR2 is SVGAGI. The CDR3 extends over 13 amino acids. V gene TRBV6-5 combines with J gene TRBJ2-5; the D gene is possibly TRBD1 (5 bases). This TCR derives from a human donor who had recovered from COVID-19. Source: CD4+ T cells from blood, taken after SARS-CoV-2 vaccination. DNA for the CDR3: TGTGCCAGCAGTTACTCAAGGGGTGAGACCCAGTACTTC. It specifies CASSYSRGETQYF.